This is a list of T cell receptor beta chains from one sample in a study of control samples from healthy donors and cancer patients. Data came from immunoSEQ multiplex PCR; TCRdb stores just in-frame clones and leaves some out. The top ten clones hold roughly 23% of a sample with 40,000 or so clones, more than 85% of them seen once. Sequencing was performed on PBMCs. These receptors came from a woman aged 40 to 50 with head and neck cancer. Each CDR3 is given with its conserved first and last residue. D genes are given only for firm matches. Clone size appears in some rows only: once, few, many, or a class for an expanded clone.

J gene,V gene,D gene,clone size,CDR3 protein,CDR3 DNA
TRBJ2-1,TRBV11-3,TRBD1,once,CASRPTRDRKRYNEQFF,TGTGCCAGCAGACCCACCCGGGACAGGAAGCGTTACAATGAGCAGTTCTTC
TRBJ2-7,TRBV5-1,TRBD2,.,CASSMVGLAGAEQYF,TGCGCCAGCAGCATGGTCGGACTAGCGGGCGCCGAGCAGTACTTC
TRBJ2-7,TRBV20-1,TRBD2,few,CSAGGAEEQYF,TGCAGTGCCGGGGGGGCCGAGGAGCAGTACTTC
TRBJ2-1,TRBV7-9,TRBD1,.,CASSDTGANYNEQFF,TGTGCCAGCAGCGATACAGGGGCTAACTACAATGAGCAGTTCTTC
TRBJ1-1,TRBV5-4,.,.,CASSSNTMGTEAFF,TGTGCCAGCAGCTCCAATACAATGGGCACTGAAGCTTTCTTT
TRBJ2-5,TRBV18,.,.,CASSLITSIGETQYF,TGTGCCAGCTCACTAATAACTAGTATAGGAGAGACCCAGTACTTC
TRBJ2-5,TRBV2,TRBD2,.,CASSEVAGGQETQYF,TGTGCCAGCAGTGAAGTAGCGGGGGGCCAAGAGACCCAGTACTTC
TRBJ2-2,TRBV3-1/TRBV3-2,.,.,CASSQDLGVSTGELFF,TGTGCCAGCAGCCAAGATTTAGGCGTCTCCACCGGGGAGCTGTTTTTT
TRBJ2-2,TRBV12-3/TRBV12-4,.,.,CASMTNTGELFF,TGTGCCAGCATGACGAACACCGGGGAGCTGTTTTTT
TRBJ2-7,TRBV14,.,.,CASSDKDTFSYEQYF,TGTGCCAGCAGTGACAAGGACACTTTCTCCTACGAGCAGTACTTC
TRBJ1-5,TRBV6-7,.,.,CASSYNTERDQPQHF,TGTGCCAGCAGTTACAATACTGAACGGGATCAGCCCCAGCATTTT
TRBJ1-6,TRBV11-2,TRBD1,.,CASSLDPTGNSPLHF,TGTGCCAGCAGCTTAGATCCGACAGGGAACTCACCCCTCCACTTT
TRBJ1-5,TRBV19,.,.,CASSLGTVFNQPQHF,TGTGCCAGTAGCCTCGGGACGGTGTTCAATCAGCCCCAGCATTTT
TRBJ2-5,TRBV24-1,TRBD1,.,CATNTGEETQYF,TGTGCCACCAATACAGGGGAAGAGACCCAGTACTTC
TRBJ2-4,TRBV5-1,.,.,CASSLDREGDIQYF,TGCGCCAGCAGCTTGGACAGGGAAGGGGACATTCAGTACTTC
TRBJ1-2,TRBV19,TRBD1,.,CASSMGDRRLGYTF,TGTGCCAGTAGTATGGGGGACAGGCGGTTGGGCTACACCTTC
TRBJ2-1,TRBV7-9,TRBD2,once,CASSSSASGWNNEQFF,TGTGCCAGCAGCTCGTCTGCTAGCGGGTGGAACAATGAGCAGTTCTTC
TRBJ1-1,TRBV20-1,.,.,CSAREIQEAFF,TGCAGTGCTAGAGAGATACAGGAAGCTTTCTTT
TRBJ1-5,TRBV30,.,.,CAWSVTAGNQPQHF,TGTGCCTGGAGTGTAACGGCGGGCAATCAGCCCCAGCATTTT
TRBJ1-3,TRBV27,.,few,CASSKRGLTGNTIYF,TGTGCCAGCAGTAAGAGGGGTCTGACAGGAAACACCATATATTTT
TRBJ1-2,TRBV7-9,.,.,CASSLEQGSYGYTF,TGTGCCAGCAGCTTGGAACAGGGAAGCTATGGCTACACCTTC
TRBJ2-7,TRBV5-6,TRBD2,.,CASSRLAGSPYEQYF,TGTGCCAGCAGTCGCCTAGCGGGAAGTCCCTACGAGCAGTACTTC
TRBJ2-7,TRBV28,TRBD2,.,CASSLWASGRYEQYF,TGTGCCAGCAGTTTGTGGGCTAGCGGGCGCTACGAGCAGTACTTC
TRBJ2-3,TRBV12-3/TRBV12-4,.,.,CASRSVVADTQYF,TGTGCCAGCAGATCCGTGGTGGCAGATACGCAGTATTTT
TRBJ1-1,TRBV29-1,.,.,CSVFTNTEAFF,TGCAGCGTGTTTACGAACACTGAAGCTTTCTTT
TRBJ2-1,TRBV11-2,.,.,CASSLVPGGNEQFF,TGTGCCAGCAGCTTAGTCCCCGGAGGCAATGAGCAGTTCTTC
TRBJ1-6,TRBV6-5,.,.,CASSRGSGRTPLHF,TGTGCCAGCAGCCGCGGGTCAGGGCGGACACCCCTCCACTTT
TRBJ1-2,TRBV12-3/TRBV12-4,.,.,CASSFGVGYGYTF,TGTGCCAGCAGTTTCGGGGTCGGCTATGGCTACACCTTC
TRBJ1-2,TRBV11-2,.,.,CASSRGPNYGYTF,TGTGCCAGCAGCCGGGGACCGAACTATGGCTACACCTTC
TRBJ2-3,TRBV4-2,TRBD1,.,CASSQDAGQDTDTQYF,TGTGCCAGCAGCCAAGATGCGGGACAGGACACAGATACGCAGTATTTT
TRBJ1-2,TRBV4-1,.,.,CASSQVIMDHGYTF,TGCGCCAGCAGCCAAGTCATTATGGATCATGGCTACACCTTC
TRBJ2-1,TRBV6-4,TRBD2,.,CASRAGASSYNEQFF,TGTGCCAGCAGAGCGGGGGCCAGCTCCTACAATGAGCAGTTCTTC
TRBJ2-3,TRBV30,TRBD2,.,CAWSLIGRGGPDTQYF,TGTGCCTGGAGTTTAATAGGGCGGGGGGGGCCAGATACGCAGTATTTT
TRBJ2-3,TRBV5-4,.,.,CASSFGGGTDTQYF,TGTGCCAGCAGCTTCGGCGGGGGCACAGATACGCAGTATTTT
TRBJ2-1,TRBV11-3,TRBD2,.,CASSSYTSGGNEQFF,TGTGCCAGCAGCTCATACACTAGCGGGGGTAATGAGCAGTTCTTC
TRBJ2-1,TRBV30,.,.,CAWGPYDEQFF,TGTGCCTGGGGCCCCTACGATGAGCAGTTCTTC
TRBJ1-1,TRBV10-3,TRBD1,.,CAISDSGQENTEAFF,TGTGCCATCAGTGACAGCGGACAGGAGAACACTGAAGCTTTCTTT
TRBJ1-2,TRBV19,.,.,CASRSAGARSNYGYTF,TGTGCCAGTAGGTCGGCAGGGGCCCGATCTAACTATGGCTACACCTTC
TRBJ2-1,TRBV28,.,.,CASSLQWGEQFF,TGTGCCAGCAGTCTACAGTGGGGTGAGCAGTTCTTC
TRBJ2-3,TRBV18,.,.,CASSPPVQGSDTQYF,TGTGCCAGCTCACCACCGGTTCAGGGCTCAGATACGCAGTATTTT
TRBJ2-3,TRBV10-3,.,.,CAIRGDSTDTQYF,TGTGCCATCAGGGGGGACAGCACAGATACGCAGTATTTT
TRBJ2-7,TRBV12-3/TRBV12-4,.,.,CASRPPDGVEQYF,TGTGCCAGCAGGCCTCCGGATGGGGTCGAGCAGTACTTC
TRBJ2-2,TRBV5-1,.,.,CASSRGPTGELFF,TGCGCCAGCAGCAGGGGTCCCACCGGGGAGCTGTTTTTT
TRBJ2-7,TRBV6-2/TRBV6-3,.,.,CASSYPGYPSYEQYF,TGTGCCAGCAGTTACCCGGGATATCCGTCCTACGAGCAGTACTTC
TRBJ2-7,TRBV5-6,TRBD2,.,CASSSGTSGGELPDEQYF,TGTGCCAGCAGCTCCGGGACTAGCGGGGGGGAACTACCGGACGAGCAGTACTTC
TRBJ1-6,TRBV6-7,.,.,CASSYSRLKNSPLHF,TGTGCCAGCAGTTACTCGAGGCTGAAGAATTCACCCCTCCACTTT